This T cell receptor (beta chain) is from a study of T cell repertoires in cytomegalovirus infection. Background on the study: HLA-B-restricted CMV epitopes that are well studied, plus recently identified HLA-C-restricted ones, were used by the study. CMV infection and matching HLA type were both indicated by public TCR beta signatures. Study-wide results and limits: Predominance within the ex vivo response was attributable to HLA-C-restricted CMV-specific TCR beta clonotypes. Pooled public TCR beta family frequency picked out CMV carriers with the relevant HLA.

This CDR3 has 14 residues. V dropped 0 bases and J dropped 2 bases, with 7 bases sitting between them. Germline V gene data show CDR1 as SGHAT and CDR2 as FQNNGV. A few counts support this clonotype. Its antigen is still unknown. TCRdb ran MiXCR on the reads and lists one entry per CDR3 protein. The sample consists of 100,000 to 150,000 distinct CDR3 sequences, about 32% of them appearing once. This receptor was taken from a human donor in good health (CMV status not recorded). Some clones in this sample may be carry-over from other donors' samples. This chain links TRBV11-2 with TRBJ1-1, with unresolved D. Sequenced material: CD8+ T cells from cultured PBMCs, taken from culture after CMV antigen stimulation. CDR3 amino acids: CASSLDTENTEAFF. In nucleotides, the CDR3 is TGTGCCAGCAGCTTAGATACAGAAAACACTGAAGCTTTCTTT.